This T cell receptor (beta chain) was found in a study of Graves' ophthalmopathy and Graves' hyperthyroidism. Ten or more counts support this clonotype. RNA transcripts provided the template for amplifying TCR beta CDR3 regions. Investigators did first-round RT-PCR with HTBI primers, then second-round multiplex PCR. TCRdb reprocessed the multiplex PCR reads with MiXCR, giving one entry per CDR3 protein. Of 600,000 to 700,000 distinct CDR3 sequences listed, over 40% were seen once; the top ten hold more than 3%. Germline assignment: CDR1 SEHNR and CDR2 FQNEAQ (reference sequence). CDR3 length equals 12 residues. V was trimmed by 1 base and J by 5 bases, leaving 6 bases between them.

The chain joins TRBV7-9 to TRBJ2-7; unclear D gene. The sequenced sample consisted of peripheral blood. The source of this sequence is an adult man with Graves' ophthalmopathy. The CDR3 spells CASSLGVHEQYF. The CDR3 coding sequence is TGTGCCAGCAGCTTAGGGGTCCACGAGCAGTACTTC.